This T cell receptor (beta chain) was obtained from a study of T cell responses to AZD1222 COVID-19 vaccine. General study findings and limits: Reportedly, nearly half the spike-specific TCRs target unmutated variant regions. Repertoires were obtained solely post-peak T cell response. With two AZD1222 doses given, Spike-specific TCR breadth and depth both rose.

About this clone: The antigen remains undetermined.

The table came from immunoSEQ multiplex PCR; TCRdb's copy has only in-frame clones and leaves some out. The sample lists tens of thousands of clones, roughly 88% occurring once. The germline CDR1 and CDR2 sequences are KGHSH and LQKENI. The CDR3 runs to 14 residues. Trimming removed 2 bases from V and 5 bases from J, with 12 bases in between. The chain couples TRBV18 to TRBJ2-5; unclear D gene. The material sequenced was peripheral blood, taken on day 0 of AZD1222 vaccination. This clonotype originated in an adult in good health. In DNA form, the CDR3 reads TGTGCCAGCTCACCATATCTATCTTGGGAGACCCAGTACTTC. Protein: CASSPYLSWETQYF.